This TCR beta chain was identified during a study of regulatory T cells in long-lasting Graves disease. Study conclusions and caveats: The researchers studied only peripheral blood, not thyroid tissue. Preferential use of TRBV28, TRBJ1-2 and TRBJ2-5 was seen in persistent disease.

Investigators prepared the TCR beta libraries by applying iRepertoire HTBI primers and Arm-PCR of CDR3 regions. TCRdb reanalysed the multiplex PCR reads using MiXCR and keeps one entry per CDR3 protein. Found here are about 290,000 distinct CDR3 sequences, approximately 20% of them singletons; the top ten hold around three fifths. The table lists this clonotype with a few counts. Its antigen is not known. V lost 2 bases to trimming and J lost 0 bases, with 8 bases between them. The CDR3 contains 14 residues. The germline gives CDR1 SGHRS, CDR2 YFSETQ. The time point: persistent/refractory GD, antithyroid drugs over 5 years with positive TRAb. PBMCs provided the RNA from which the TCR library was made.

The chain uses TRBV5-1 and TRBJ1-1; D is uncertain. This sequence was found in a female donor with Graves disease. Sequenced material: peripheral blood mononuclear cells (PBMCs), taken when the disease was refractory, from a patient treated with antithyroid drugs. The CDR3 loop is CASSFTEMNTEAFF. Written as DNA, the CDR3 is TGCGCCAGCAGCTTCACGGAGATGAACACTGAAGCTTTCTTT.